The rows below give T cell receptor beta chains drawn from one sample of a study of T-cell reconstitution after alpha-beta-depleted transplantation in children. TCRdb fed the PCR reads into MiXCR, producing one record per CDR3 protein. The table includes a few hundred thousand distinct CDR3 sequences, 10% detected once. The source material was PBMCs from the stem cell graft donor, sampled from the stem cell graft. Receptors were obtained from a human donor who donated a stem cell graft to a child with acute lymphoblastic leukemia. The conserved cysteine and the conserved F or W are not part of the CDR3 here. A clone size is listed for some rows: how often the clone was seen (once, few, many), or a class if it is expanded.

clone_size	v_call	j_call	cdr3_length	cdr3_aa
many	TRBV28	TRBJ2-7	12	ASGEPASSYEQY
few	TRBV7-2	TRBJ2-7	13	ASSLDGLRSYEQY
few	TRBV20-1	TRBJ2-3	17	SAPTSLAGVGFSTDTQY
few	TRBV6-2/TRBV6-3	TRBJ2-5	12	ASSYQYQGGTQY
many	TRBV25-1	TRBJ1-1	11	ASSLPGGTEAF
-	TRBV5-1	TRBJ2-1	9	ASSWGGEQF
many	TRBV12-3/TRBV12-4	TRBJ1-5	10	ASREDNQPQH
few	TRBV10-3	TRBJ1-5	13	AISDRGLGNQPQH
-	TRBV27	TRBJ2-5	11	ASSLTEAGTQY
-	TRBV12-3/TRBV12-4	TRBJ1-1	12	ASARANGNTQAF
many	TRBV12-3/TRBV12-4	TRBJ2-3	9	ASALGHTQY
many	TRBV5-1	TRBJ2-1	14	ASSLGGTGNYNEQF
-	TRBV24-1	TRBJ2-1	14	ATSDVRGSDSNEQF
many	TRBV4-3	TRBJ2-3	14	ASSQFEGDSTDTQY
few	TRBV11-1	TRBJ2-6	16	ASSFTGGGKAGANVLT
many	TRBV20-1	TRBJ2-3	12	SATRGRGTDTQY
many	TRBV7-9	TRBJ2-1	14	ASSSLPLEGRWEQF
-	TRBV7-9	TRBJ2-6	14	ASSLDGSSGANVLT
few	TRBV29-1	TRBJ2-7	9	SARFSAEQY
-	TRBV4-1	TRBJ2-2	14	ASSSHRGPNTGELF
-	TRBV20-1	TRBJ2-5	15	SARDLRGGLTGETQY
few	TRBV5-1	TRBJ2-7	12	ASSPRTGAHEQY
many	TRBV18	TRBJ2-5	11	ASSPTIQETQY
few	TRBV6-1	TRBJ2-1	14	ASSASSGAPPNEQF
few	TRBV24-1	TRBJ2-1	12	ATRGTGGYNEQF
many	TRBV11-1	TRBJ1-3	18	ASSSLTGQDDILSGNTIY
few	TRBV20-1	TRBJ2-1	13	SARDLGRSYNEQF
-	TRBV7-9	TRBJ2-1	13	ASSLLGLGDNEQF
-	TRBV6-5	TRBJ1-2	13	ASSYGGGMDYGYT
few	TRBV9	TRBJ1-2	10	ASSVSNYGYT
-	TRBV7-3	TRBJ2-1	12	ASSLTRDYNEQF
few	TRBV27	TRBJ2-3	16	ASSMGLAGFSTTDTQY
many	TRBV4-2	TRBJ1-2	13	ASSQDKGNNYGYT
many	TRBV5-1	TRBJ2-3	12	ASRGSGFTDTQY
few	TRBV5-1	TRBJ2-3	14	ASSPPAGGSTDTQY
few	TRBV15	TRBJ2-7	17	ATSRGQGFVSGSPYEQY
-	TRBV7-9	TRBJ1-2	13	ASSLTPGGRSGYT
-	TRBV20-1	TRBJ1-1	10	SAPDRGTEAF